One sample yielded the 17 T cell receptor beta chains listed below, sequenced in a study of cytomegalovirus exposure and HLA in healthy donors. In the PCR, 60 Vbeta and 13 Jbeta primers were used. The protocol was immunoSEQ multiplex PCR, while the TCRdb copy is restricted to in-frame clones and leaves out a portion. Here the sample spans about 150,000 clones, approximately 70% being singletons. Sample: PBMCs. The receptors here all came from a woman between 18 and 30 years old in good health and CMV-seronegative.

The CDR3 coding sequence is TGTGCCAGCAGCCTTGGAGTAGGAGGCAATCAGCCCCAGCATTTT. The encoded protein is CASSLGVGGNQPQHF. The rearrangement uses TRBV5-4 and TRBJ1-5; no definite D call. This CDR3 is 15 amino acids long. Trimming removed 4 bases from V and 2 bases from J, with 13 bases in between. CDR1 and CDR2 from the germline V gene are SGHNT and YYREEE (reference sequence).

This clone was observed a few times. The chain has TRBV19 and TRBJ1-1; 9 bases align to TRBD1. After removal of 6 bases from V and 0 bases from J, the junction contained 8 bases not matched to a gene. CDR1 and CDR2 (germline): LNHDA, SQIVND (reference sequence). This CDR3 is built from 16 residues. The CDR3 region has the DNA TGTGCCAGTAGAACCGGGACAGGGTTTATGAACACTGAAGCTTTCTTT. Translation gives CASRTGTGFMNTEAFF.

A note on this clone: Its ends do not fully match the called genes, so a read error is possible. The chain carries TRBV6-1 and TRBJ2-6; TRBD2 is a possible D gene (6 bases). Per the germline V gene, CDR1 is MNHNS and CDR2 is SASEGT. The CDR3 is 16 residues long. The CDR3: CASSVLRGTGANGLTF. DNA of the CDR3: TGTGCCAGCAGTGTCCTTCGGGGGACTGGGGCCAACGGCCTGACTTTC.

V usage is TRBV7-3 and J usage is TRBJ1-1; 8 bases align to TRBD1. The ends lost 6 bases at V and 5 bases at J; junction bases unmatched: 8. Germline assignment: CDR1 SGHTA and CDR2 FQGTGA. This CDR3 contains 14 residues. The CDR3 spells CASRPDRGGTEAFF. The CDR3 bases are TGTGCCAGCAGGCCCGACAGGGGAGGGACTGAAGCTTTCTTT.

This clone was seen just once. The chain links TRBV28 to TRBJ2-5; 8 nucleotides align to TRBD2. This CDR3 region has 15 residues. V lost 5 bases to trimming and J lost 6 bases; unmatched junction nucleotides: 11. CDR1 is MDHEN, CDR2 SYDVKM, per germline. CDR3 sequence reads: CASSVLARGGKTQYF. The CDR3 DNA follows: TGTGCCAGCAGTGTCCTAGCTCGGGGGGGGAAGACCCAGTACTTC.

CDR3 in amino acids: CASSSTRTSWNYEQYF. CDR3 bases: TGTGCCAGCAGCTCGACCCGGACTAGCTGGAACTACGAGCAGTACTTC. This chain connects TRBV7-2 to TRBJ2-7, with 8 bases matching TRBD2. Losses at the gene ends were 4 bases for V and 3 bases for J; bases not matched to a gene: 11. Germline V gene lookup returns CDR1 SGHTA and CDR2 FQGNSA. CDR3 length equals 16 residues.

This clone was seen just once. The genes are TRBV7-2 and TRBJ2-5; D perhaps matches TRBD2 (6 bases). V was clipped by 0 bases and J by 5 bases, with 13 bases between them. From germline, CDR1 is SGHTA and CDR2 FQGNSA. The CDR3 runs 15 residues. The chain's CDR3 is CASSLALAKRETQYF. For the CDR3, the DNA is TGTGCCAGCAGCTTAGCTCTAGCGAAGAGGGAGACCCAGTACTTC. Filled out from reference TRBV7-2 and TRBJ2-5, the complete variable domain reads GAGVSQSPSNKVTEKGKDVELRCDPISGHTALYWYRQSLGQGLEFLIYFQGNSAPDKSGLPSDRFSAERTGGSVSTLTIQRTQQEDSAVYLCASSLALAKRETQYFGPGTRLLVL.

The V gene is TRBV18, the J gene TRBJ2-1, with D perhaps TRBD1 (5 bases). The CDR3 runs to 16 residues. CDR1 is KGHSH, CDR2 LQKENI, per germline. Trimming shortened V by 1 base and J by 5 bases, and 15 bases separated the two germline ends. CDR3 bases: TGTGCCAGCTCACCACTCCCCCCCGTGACAGACAATGAGCAGTTCTTC. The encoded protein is CASSPLPPVTDNEQFF.

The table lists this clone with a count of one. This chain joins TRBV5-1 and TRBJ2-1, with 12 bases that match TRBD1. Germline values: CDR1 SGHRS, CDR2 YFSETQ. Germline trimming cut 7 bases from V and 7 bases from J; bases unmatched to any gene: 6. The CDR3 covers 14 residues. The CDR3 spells CASQGTGGPNEQFF. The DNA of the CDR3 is TGCGCCAGCCAAGGGACAGGGGGCCCGAATGAGCAGTTCTTC.

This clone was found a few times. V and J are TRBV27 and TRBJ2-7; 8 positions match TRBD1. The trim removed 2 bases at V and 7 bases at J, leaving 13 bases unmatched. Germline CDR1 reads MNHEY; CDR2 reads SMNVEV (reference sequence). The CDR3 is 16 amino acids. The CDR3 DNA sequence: TGTGCCAGCAGTTTACTGACAGGGGCCACTGGTTTAGAGCAGTACTTC. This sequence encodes CASSLLTGATGLEQYF.

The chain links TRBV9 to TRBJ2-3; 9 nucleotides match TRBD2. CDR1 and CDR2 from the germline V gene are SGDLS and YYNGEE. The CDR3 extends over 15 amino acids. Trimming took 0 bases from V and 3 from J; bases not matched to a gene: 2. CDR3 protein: CASSVGGGETDTQYF. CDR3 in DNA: TGTGCCAGCAGCGTAGGCGGGGGGGAAACAGATACGCAGTATTTT.

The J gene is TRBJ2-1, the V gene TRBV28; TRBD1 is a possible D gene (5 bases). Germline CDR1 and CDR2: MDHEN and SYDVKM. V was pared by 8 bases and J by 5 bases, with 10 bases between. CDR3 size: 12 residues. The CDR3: CASFKGNNEQFF. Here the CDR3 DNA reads TGTGCCAGCTTCAAGGGGAACAATGAGCAGTTCTTC.

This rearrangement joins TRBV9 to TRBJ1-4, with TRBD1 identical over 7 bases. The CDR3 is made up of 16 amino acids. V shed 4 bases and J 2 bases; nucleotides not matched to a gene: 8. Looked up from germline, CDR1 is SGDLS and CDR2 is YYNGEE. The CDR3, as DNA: TGTGCCAGCAGCTCCAACAGGGGTCAGACTAATGAAAAACTGTTTTTT. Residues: CASSSNRGQTNEKLFF.

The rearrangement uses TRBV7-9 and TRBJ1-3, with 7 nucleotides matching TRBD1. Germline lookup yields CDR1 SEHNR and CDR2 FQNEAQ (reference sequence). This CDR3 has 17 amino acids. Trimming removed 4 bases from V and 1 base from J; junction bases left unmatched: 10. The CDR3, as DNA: TGTGCCAGCAGCTACCCGGGACAGACACGGTCTGGAAACACCATATATTTT. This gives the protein CASSYPGQTRSGNTIYF.

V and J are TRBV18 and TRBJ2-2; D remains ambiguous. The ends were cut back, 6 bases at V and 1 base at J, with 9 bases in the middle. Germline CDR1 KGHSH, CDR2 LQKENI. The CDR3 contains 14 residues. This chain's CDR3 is CASSLLGNTGELFF. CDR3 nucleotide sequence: TGTGCCAGCTCTCTACTCGGGAACACCGGGGAGCTGTTTTTT. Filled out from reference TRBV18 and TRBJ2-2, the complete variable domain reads NAGVMQNPRHLVRRRGQEARLRCSPMKGHSHVYWYRQLPEEGLKFMVYLQKENIIDESGMPKERFSAEFPKEGPSILRIQQVVRGDSAAYFCASSLLGNTGELFFGEGSRLTVL.

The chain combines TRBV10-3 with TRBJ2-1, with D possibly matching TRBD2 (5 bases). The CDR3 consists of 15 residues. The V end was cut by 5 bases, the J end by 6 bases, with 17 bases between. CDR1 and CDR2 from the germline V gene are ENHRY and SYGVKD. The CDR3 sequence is CAISNRDSTANEQFF. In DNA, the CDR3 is TGTGCCATCAGTAACCGGGATAGTACGGCCAATGAGCAGTTCTTC.

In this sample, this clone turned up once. CDR3 in DNA: TGCGCCAGCAGCCAAGGACTAGCGGTCCCAGATACGCAGTATTTT. It yields the protein CASSQGLAVPDTQYF. This chain links TRBV4-3 with TRBJ2-3; TRBD2 matches at 9 bases. Per the germline V gene, CDR1 is LGHNA and CDR2 is YSLEER. V was pared by 1 base and J by 4 bases, with 3 bases of the junction left unmatched. The CDR3 has 15 residues.